This TCR delta chain was captured by sequencing in a study of Vδ1+ human thymocytes (dated by TCRdb to 2016 to 2019). About the study as a whole: mRNA-level TRG and TRD CDR3 repertoires of highly purified Vdelta1+ thymocytes from young children were characterised as a data resource. Earlier work had validated the multiplex-based CDR3 amplicon strategy against 5'RACE-based methods for generating CDR3 amplicons.

RNA extraction was carried out with the RNeasy mini kit, and reverse transcription was then done using Superscript III. CDR3 amplicons were generated by multiplex PCR with pooled V-gene forward primers and a constant-region reverse primer carrying Illumina adaptor overhangs. After gel purification, the amplicons were indexed with Nextera index primers during 7 to 8 additional PCR cycles and then purified using AMPure XP beads. Sequencing of libraries was performed on an Illumina MiSeq using paired-end 250 bp reads, dual indexing and a roughly 19% PhiX spike-in. The authors processed their data as follows. FastQC was used to quality check the reads, while ea-utils fastq-join merged the TRG read pairs. Sequences were annotated with IMGT/HighV-QUEST, keeping only productive sequences with unambiguous V-gene assignment; clonotypes were defined by identical CDR3 sequence. VDJtools 1.1.1, tcR 2.2.3, Treemap and vegan Shannon diversity in R 3.4.4 were used for downstream analysis. In TCRdb, clones were called once more from the public reads by CATT, and rows of identical DNA were later combined. Clone size and V and J calls follow TCRdb, not the original study. The sample profile shows tens of thousands of delta-chain clones; 25% to 35% of them were found once. The top ten clones comprise about 1.4% of the sample.

Relative to germline, V is 2 bases shorter and J is 4 bases shorter, with 20 bases between their ends. Its CDR3 holds 17 amino acids, cysteine through phenylalanine. Here the CDR3 DNA is all that survives: 51 bases in frame from base 1. For CDR1 and CDR2, the germline V gene lists TSWWSYY and QGS. Regarding this clone: The specificity of this receptor is unknown. A much larger clonotype is one base distant, so this may be a read error.

Thymic samples were depleted of alphabeta T cells, then CD3+ TCRVdelta1+ TCRVdelta2- thymocytes were FACS-sorted. The purity of the sorted Vdelta1+ thymocytes fell between roughly 98% and 99.6%. Thymic specimens came from 8 paediatric patients undergoing corrective cardiac surgery, aged from roughly 5 days to 15 months. The thymic tissue was dispersed, and mononuclear cells were isolated using a Histopaque-1077 density gradient. Staining used anti-TCRVdelta1 clone TS8.2, anti-TCRVdelta2 clone B6, anti-CD3 clone HIT3a and anti-TCRalphabeta clone IP26 antibodies. The full study reports these points: Because no clustering by age or sex was seen, donors were not stratified by age or sex in the analyses. In contrast to oligoclonal peripheral blood repertoires, thymic TRG and TRD repertoires appeared to be highly polyclonal with Gaussian CDR3 length distributions. Around 20% of thymic TRD sequences were found to be Vdelta2 (and few were Vdelta3) despite high sort purity, in contrast to peripheral blood Vdelta1+ controls. The use of highly purified populations and single-cell validation was advised by the authors, since misinterpretation of bulk repertoire data could be caused by unexpected Vdelta2 sequences. Numerous TRG clonotypes were shared among donors (up to about 6.9x10^3), while TRD repertoires were essentially private (a maximum of roughly 100 shared).

Source material: Vdelta1+ gamma-delta thymocytes from the thymus. Read against the paper, the sample's cell subset or site label means: FACS-sorted CD3+ TCRalphabeta- TCRVdelta1+ TCRVdelta2- thymocytes. The rearranged segments are TRDV1 and TRDJ1; the D gene is not confidently resolved. This sequence originates from a boy less than two years old who had congenital heart surgery. The DNA sequence follows: TGTGCTCTTGGGGAATTTTGGACCAAAAGGGGCAACGATAAACTCATCTTT. Its translation reads: CALGEFWTKRGNDKLIF.